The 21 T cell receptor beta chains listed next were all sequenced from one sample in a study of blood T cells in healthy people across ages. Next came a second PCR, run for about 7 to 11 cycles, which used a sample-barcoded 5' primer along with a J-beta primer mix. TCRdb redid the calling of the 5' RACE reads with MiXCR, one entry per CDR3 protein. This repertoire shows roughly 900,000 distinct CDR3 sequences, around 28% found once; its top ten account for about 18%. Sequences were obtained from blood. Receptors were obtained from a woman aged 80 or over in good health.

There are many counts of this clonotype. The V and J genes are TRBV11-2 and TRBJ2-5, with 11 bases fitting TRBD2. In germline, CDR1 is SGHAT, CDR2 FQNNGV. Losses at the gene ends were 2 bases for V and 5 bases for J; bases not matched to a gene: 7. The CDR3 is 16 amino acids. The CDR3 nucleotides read TGTGCCAGCAGCTTAATAGCGGGGGGGCCTGGTGAGACCCAGTACTTC. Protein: CASSLIAGGPGETQYF.

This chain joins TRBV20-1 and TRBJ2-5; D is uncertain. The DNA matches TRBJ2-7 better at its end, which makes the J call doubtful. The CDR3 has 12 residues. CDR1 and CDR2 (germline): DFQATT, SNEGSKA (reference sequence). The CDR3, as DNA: TGCAGTGCCCAGAAGGGTACCTACGAGCAGTACTTC. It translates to CSAQKGTYEQYF.

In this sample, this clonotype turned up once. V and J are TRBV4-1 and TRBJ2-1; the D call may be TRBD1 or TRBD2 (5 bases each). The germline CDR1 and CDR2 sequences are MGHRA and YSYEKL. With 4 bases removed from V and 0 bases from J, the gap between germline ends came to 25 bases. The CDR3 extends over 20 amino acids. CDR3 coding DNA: TGCGCCAGCAGCCGGGAAGGTTCAGGGCGAGGGAACCCCTCCTACAATGAGCAGTTCTTC. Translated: CASSREGSGRGNPSYNEQFF.

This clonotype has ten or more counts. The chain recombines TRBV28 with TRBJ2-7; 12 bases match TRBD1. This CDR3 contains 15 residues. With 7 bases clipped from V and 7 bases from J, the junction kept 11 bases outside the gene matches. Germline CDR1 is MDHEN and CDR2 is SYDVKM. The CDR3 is CASTAGQGALQEQYF. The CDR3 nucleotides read TGTGCCAGCACCGCGGGACAGGGGGCGCTTCAAGAGCAGTACTTC.

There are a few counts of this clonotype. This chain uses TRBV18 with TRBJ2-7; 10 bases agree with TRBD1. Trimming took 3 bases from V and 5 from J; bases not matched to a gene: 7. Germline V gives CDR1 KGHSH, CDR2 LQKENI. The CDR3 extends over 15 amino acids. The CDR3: CASSPQGQGLHEQYF. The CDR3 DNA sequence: TGTGCCAGCTCACCTCAGGGACAGGGGCTTCACGAGCAGTACTTC.

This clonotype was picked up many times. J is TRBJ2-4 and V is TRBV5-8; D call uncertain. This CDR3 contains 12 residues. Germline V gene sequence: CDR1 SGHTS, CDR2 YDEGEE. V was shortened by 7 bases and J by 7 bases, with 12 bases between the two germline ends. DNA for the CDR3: TGTGCCAGCCGGCAGCCTGGGAACATTCAGTACTTC. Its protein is CASRQPGNIQYF.

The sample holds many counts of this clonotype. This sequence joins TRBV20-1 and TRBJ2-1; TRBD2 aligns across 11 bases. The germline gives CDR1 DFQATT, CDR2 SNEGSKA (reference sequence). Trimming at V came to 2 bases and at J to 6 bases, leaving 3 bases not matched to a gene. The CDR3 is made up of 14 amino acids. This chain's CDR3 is CSARRLAGGNEQFF. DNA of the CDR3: TGCAGTGCTAGACGTCTAGCGGGGGGCAATGAGCAGTTCTTC.

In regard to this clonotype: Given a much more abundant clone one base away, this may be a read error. The CDR3 DNA sequence: TGTGCCAGCAGCCAAGATAATAGCAATCAGCTCCAGCATTTT. It yields the protein CASSQDNSNQLQHF. The V and J genes are TRBV4-2 and TRBJ1-5; D is unclear. The CDR3 is 14 residues long. CDR1 is LGHNA and CDR2 is YNFKEQ in the germline V gene.

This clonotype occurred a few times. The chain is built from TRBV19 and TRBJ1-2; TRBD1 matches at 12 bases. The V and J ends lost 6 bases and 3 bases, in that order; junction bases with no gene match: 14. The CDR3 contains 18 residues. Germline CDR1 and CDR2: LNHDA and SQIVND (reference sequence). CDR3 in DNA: TGTGCCAGTAGAAAAAGAGGGACAGGGGGCGCGAGGGACTATGGCTACACCTTC. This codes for CASRKRGTGGARDYGYTF.

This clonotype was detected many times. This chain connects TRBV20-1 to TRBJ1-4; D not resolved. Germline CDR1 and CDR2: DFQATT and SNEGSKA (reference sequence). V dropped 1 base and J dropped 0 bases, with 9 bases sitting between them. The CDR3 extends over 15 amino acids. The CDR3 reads CSARVRGATNEKLFF. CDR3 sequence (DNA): TGCAGTGCTAGAGTGCGGGGAGCAACTAATGAAAAACTGTTTTTT.

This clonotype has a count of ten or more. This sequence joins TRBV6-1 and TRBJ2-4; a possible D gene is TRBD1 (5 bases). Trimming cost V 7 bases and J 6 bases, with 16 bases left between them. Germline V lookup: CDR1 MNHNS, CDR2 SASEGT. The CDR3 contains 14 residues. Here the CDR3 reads CASTRQGRGNIQYF. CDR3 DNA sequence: TGTGCCAGCACCAGGCAGGGCAGAGGAAACATTCAGTACTTC.

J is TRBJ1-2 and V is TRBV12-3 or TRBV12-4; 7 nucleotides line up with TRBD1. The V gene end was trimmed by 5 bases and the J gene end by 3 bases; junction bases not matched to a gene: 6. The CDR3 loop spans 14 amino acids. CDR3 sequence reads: CASSPPGQYYGYTF. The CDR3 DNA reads TGTGCCAGCAGTCCCCCGGGACAGTACTATGGCTACACCTTC.

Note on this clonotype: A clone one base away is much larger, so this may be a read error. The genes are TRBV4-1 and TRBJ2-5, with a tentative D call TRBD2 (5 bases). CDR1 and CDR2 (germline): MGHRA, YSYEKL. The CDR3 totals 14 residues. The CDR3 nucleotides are TGCACCAGCAGCCAAGTTCCGGGAAGAGAGACCCAGTACTTC. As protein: CTSSQVPGRETQYF.

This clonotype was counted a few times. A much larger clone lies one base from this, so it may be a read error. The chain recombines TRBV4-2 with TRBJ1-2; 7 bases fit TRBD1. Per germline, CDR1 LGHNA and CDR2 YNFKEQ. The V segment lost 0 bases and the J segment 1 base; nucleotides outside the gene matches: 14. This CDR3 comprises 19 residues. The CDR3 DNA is TGTGCCAGCAGCCAAGATGCCACCCCTGGACAGGTCAATAACTATGGCTACACCTTC. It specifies CASSQDATPGQVNNYGYTF.

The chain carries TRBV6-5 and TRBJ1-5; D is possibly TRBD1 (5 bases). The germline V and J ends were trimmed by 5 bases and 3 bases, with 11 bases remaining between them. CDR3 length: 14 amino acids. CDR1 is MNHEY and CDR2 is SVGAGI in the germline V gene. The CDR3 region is CASSRNRSNQPQHF. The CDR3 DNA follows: TGTGCCAGCAGTCGGAACAGGTCCAATCAGCCCCAGCATTTT.

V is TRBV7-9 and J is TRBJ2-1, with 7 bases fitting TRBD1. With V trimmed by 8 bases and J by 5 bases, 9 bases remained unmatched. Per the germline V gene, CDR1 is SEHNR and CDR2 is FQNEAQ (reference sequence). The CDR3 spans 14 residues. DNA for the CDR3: TGTGCCAGCCACGTGGCAGGGGGTAACAATGAGCAGTTCTTC. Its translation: CASHVAGGNNEQFF.

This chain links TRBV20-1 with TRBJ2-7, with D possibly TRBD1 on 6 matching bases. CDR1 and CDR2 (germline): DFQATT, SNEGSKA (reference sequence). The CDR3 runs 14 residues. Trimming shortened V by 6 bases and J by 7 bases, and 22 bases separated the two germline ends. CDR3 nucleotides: TGCAGTGCGAGCAAGGGGGTGATTTACAATGAGCAGTACTTC. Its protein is CSASKGVIYNEQYF.

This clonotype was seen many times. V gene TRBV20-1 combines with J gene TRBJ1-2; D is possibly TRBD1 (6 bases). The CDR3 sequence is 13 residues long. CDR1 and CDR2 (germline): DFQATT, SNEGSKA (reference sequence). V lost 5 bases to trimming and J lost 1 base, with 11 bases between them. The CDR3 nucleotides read TGCAGTGCTCCCAGGACAGTTAACTATGGCTACACCTTC. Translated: CSAPRTVNYGYTF.

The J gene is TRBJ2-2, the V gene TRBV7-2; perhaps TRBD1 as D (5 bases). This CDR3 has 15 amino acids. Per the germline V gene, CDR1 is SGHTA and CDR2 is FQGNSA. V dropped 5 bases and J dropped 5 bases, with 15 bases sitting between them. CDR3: CASSPRVLYTGELFF. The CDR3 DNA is TGTGCCAGCAGCCCCAGGGTTTTATATACCGGGGAGCTGTTTTTT. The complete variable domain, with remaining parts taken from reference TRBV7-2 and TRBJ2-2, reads GAGVSQSPSNKVTEKGKDVELRCDPISGHTALYWYRQSLGQGLEFLIYFQGNSAPDKSGLPSDRFSAERTGGSVSTLTIQRTQQEDSAVYLCASSPRVLYTGELFFGEGSRLTVL.

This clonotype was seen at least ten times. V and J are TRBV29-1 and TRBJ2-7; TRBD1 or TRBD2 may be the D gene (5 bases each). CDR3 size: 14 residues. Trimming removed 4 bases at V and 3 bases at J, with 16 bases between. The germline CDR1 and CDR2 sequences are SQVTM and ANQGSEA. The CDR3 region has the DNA TGCAGCGTTGGAGCCGGGACGGGCGGCTACGAGCAGTACTTC. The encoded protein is CSVGAGTGGYEQYF.

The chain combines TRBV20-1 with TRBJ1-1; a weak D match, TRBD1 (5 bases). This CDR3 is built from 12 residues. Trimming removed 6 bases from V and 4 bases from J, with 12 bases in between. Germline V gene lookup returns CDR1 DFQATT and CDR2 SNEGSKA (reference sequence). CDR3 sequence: CSAGTWPTEAFF. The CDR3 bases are TGCAGTGCGGGGACTTGGCCCACTGAAGCTTTCTTT.